These 12 T cell receptor beta chains originate from one sample sequenced in a study of blood T cell repertoires in COVID-19. TCRdb's copy holds only in-frame clones and misses some; the assay was immunoSEQ multiplex PCR. The data show over 150,000 clones, about 87% seen once. The sequenced sample consisted of peripheral blood. The receptors were gathered from a man aged 60 to 75 with COVID-19, enrolled during active disease.

The chain employs TRBV7-2 and TRBJ2-7; TRBD2 might be the D (6 bases). The CDR3 extends over 13 amino acids. Germline V gene data show CDR1 as SGHTA and CDR2 as FQGNSA. V dropped 5 bases and J dropped 4 bases, with 12 bases sitting between them. CDR3 coding DNA: TGTGCCAGCAGCCCACTAGCTCCGTACGAGCAGTACTTC. This gives the protein CASSPLAPYEQYF.

Here the CDR3 DNA reads TGTGCCAGCAGTTCTTGGACAGGGGGGATAGATACGCAGTATTTT. It translates to CASSSWTGGIDTQYF. This chain links TRBV6-6 with TRBJ2-3; TRBD1 matches 10 bases. Germline-derived CDR1 and CDR2 are MNHNY and SVGAGI (reference sequence). The CDR3 spans 15 residues. V was pared by 4 bases and J by 5 bases, with 6 bases of the junction left unmatched.

The chain employs TRBV7-2 and TRBJ1-1; TRBD1 might be the D (5 bases). Germline CDR1 SGHTA, CDR2 FQGNSA. CDR3 length equals 15 residues. The V end lost 5 bases, the J end lost 1 base, and 14 bases lay between the germline ends. The CDR3 nucleotides are TGTGCCAGCAGCGCCCACTCCAGGGAGAACACTGAAGCTTTCTTT. This translates into CASSAHSRENTEAFF. The whole variable domain, remainder taken from reference TRBV7-2 and TRBJ1-1, is GAGVSQSPSNKVTEKGKDVELRCDPISGHTALYWYRQSLGQGLEFLIYFQGNSAPDKSGLPSDRFSAERTGGSVSTLTIQRTQQEDSAVYLCASSAHSRENTEAFFGQGTRLTVV.

The CDR3 here is CASSSGTGRTGNTIYF. DNA of the CDR3: TGTGCCAGCAGCTCGGGGACAGGGAGGACTGGAAACACCATATATTTT. This chain uses TRBV7-2 with TRBJ1-3; 9 positions agree with TRBD1. Germline values: CDR1 SGHTA, CDR2 FQGNSA. J lost 2 bases, V lost 4 bases, and 6 bases had no gene match. The CDR3 loop spans 16 amino acids.

The genes are TRBV24-1 and TRBJ1-1, with D possibly matching TRBD1 (5 bases). CDR1 and CDR2 from the germline V gene are KGHDR and SFDVKD. The CDR3 has 18 amino acids. The V end was cut by 5 bases, the J end by 0 bases, with 21 bases between. This CDR3 is CATSGPGRANPMNTEAFF. In DNA form, the CDR3 reads TGTGCCACCAGTGGGCCCGGCAGGGCGAATCCGATGAACACTGAAGCTTTCTTT.

The chain has TRBV7-6 and TRBJ2-1; D not resolved. The ends were cut back, 5 bases at V and 8 bases at J, with 10 bases in the middle. Per germline, CDR1 SGHVS and CDR2 FNYEAQ. The CDR3 is 12 amino acids. The DNA of the CDR3 is TGTGCCAGCAGCCGGGTCGTCCATGAGCAGTTCTTC. Its translation: CASSRVVHEQFF.

The chain combines TRBV2 with TRBJ2-5, with D possibly matching TRBD2 (6 bases). CDR1 is SNHLY, CDR2 FYNNEI, per germline. This CDR3 has 15 residues. Trimming left V 5 bases short and J 2 bases short, with 15 bases between. The DNA for the CDR3 is TGTGCCAGCAGTCCCCGCGCGGGAAGTCAAGAGACCCAGTACTTC. This translates into CASSPRAGSQETQYF.

The rearrangement uses TRBV7-9 and TRBJ1-3, with TRBD1 matching over 9 bases. The ends lost 6 bases at V and 3 bases at J; junction bases unmatched: 6. The germline gives CDR1 SEHNR, CDR2 FQNEAQ (reference sequence). This CDR3 is 15 amino acids long. CDR3 in amino acids: CASRSTGGHGNTIYF. The CDR3, as DNA: TGTGCCAGCAGATCTACAGGGGGCCATGGAAACACCATATATTTT. The full variable domain, completed using reference TRBV7-9 and TRBJ1-3, is DTGVSQNPRHKITKRGQNVTFRCDPISEHNRLYWYRQTLGQGPEFLTYFQNEAQLEKSRLLSDRFSAERPKGSFSTLEIQRTEQGDSAMYLCASRSTGGHGNTIYFGEGSWLTVV.

The J gene is TRBJ1-3, the V gene TRBV7-8; 9 bases agree with TRBD1. Germline assignment: CDR1 SGHVS and CDR2 FQNEAQ. CDR3 length equals 16 residues. After removal of 1 base from V and 4 bases from J, the junction contained 5 bases not matched to a gene. The CDR3 region has the DNA TGTGCCAGCAGCTTAGTAGGCGGGACAGGGGGAAACACCATATATTTT. This codes for CASSLVGGTGGNTIYF.

The V call is TRBV7-2, the J call TRBJ2-2, with 7 bases matching TRBD1. The V and J ends lost 4 bases and 3 bases, in that order; junction bases with no gene match: 8. Germline assignment: CDR1 SGHTA and CDR2 FQGNSA. There are 16 residues in the CDR3. CDR3 in DNA: TGTGCCAGCAGCTACATGACAGGGATGGACACCGGGGAGCTGTTTTTT. Its protein product is CASSYMTGMDTGELFF. Full variable domain (rest looked up from reference TRBV7-2 and TRBJ2-2): GAGVSQSPSNKVTEKGKDVELRCDPISGHTALYWYRQSLGQGLEFLIYFQGNSAPDKSGLPSDRFSAERTGGSVSTLTIQRTQQEDSAVYLCASSYMTGMDTGELFFGEGSRLTVL.

The genes are TRBV5-1 and TRBJ2-7; TRBD2 might be the D (6 bases). The CDR3 has 14 amino acids. V was pared by 4 bases and J by 2 bases, with 13 bases between. Looked up from germline, CDR1 is SGHRS and CDR2 is YFSETQ. CDR3 region: CASSGSSVAYEQYF. CDR3 nucleotide sequence: TGCGCCAGCAGCGGTTCTAGCGTCGCCTACGAGCAGTACTTC.

This sequence joins TRBV7-2 and TRBJ2-7; perhaps TRBD1 as D (5 bases). The V end was cut by 5 bases, the J end by 4 bases, with 18 bases between. CDR3 length: 15 residues. Per the germline V gene, CDR1 is SGHTA and CDR2 is FQGNSA. The CDR3: CASSPRVGVRYEQYF. The CDR3 bases are TGTGCCAGCAGCCCCCGTGTAGGGGTAAGGTACGAGCAGTACTTC. Combining the CDR3 with reference TRBV7-2 and TRBJ2-7 gives the whole variable domain GAGVSQSPSNKVTEKGKDVELRCDPISGHTALYWYRQSLGQGLEFLIYFQGNSAPDKSGLPSDRFSAERTGGSVSTLTIQRTQQEDSAVYLCASSPRVGVRYEQYFGPGTRLTVT.